This T cell receptor beta chain is drawn from a study of blood T cell repertoires in COVID-19. Study at large: COVID-19 samples collected from the United States, Italy and Spain covered acute and convalescent phases.

This clone was counted a few times. Clones were sequenced by immunoSEQ multiplex PCR, and TCRdb holds only the in-frame ones, with some missing. The sample shows 200,000 to 250,000 clones, 85% of them seen only once. Participants came from some 26 US areas, aged roughly 18 to 95 years. Each recovered donor of Cohort 3 presented with two negative PCRs, clearance, or symptom resolution. The source material was PBMCs or T cells enriched from blood (not recorded which). The clonotype comes from a man between 35 and 55 years old who had recovered from COVID-19.

Here the CDR3 DNA reads TGTGCCAGCAGTGAGGGAGCGGGAGAGACCGGGGAGCTGTTTTTT. Protein: CASSEGAGETGELFF. The chain employs TRBV6-4 and TRBJ2-2; 8 bases line up with TRBD2. This CDR3 is built from 15 residues. Germline CDR1 MRHNA, CDR2 SNTAGT. Trimming took 3 bases from V and 5 from J; bases not matched to a gene: 5.